These 13 T cell receptor beta chains were all obtained from the same sample, sequenced in a study of blood T cell repertoires in COVID-19. The data were produced by immunoSEQ multiplex PCR, yet TCRdb's version contains in-frame clones alone and is incomplete. The data hold about 210,000 clones, with more than 70% observed a single time. The source material was PBMCs or T cells enriched from blood (not recorded which). These receptors were obtained from a woman in her thirties or forties with acute COVID-19.

The genes are TRBV27 and TRBJ1-5, with 8 bases identical to TRBD1. Germline V gives CDR1 MNHEY, CDR2 SMNVEV (reference sequence). The CDR3 loop spans 16 amino acids. V lost 6 bases to trimming and J lost 1 base; unmatched junction nucleotides: 8. The CDR3 protein is CASSFQGASSNQPQHF. CDR3 DNA sequence: TGTGCCAGCAGCTTTCAGGGGGCCTCGAGCAATCAGCCCCAGCATTTT.

The rearrangement links TRBV19 to TRBJ1-5; D not resolved. V shed 6 bases and J shed 6 bases, with 15 bases lying between them. Germline values: CDR1 LNHDA, CDR2 SQIVND (reference sequence). CDR3 size: 14 residues. DNA of the CDR3: TGTGCCAGTAGCCCCTTCGGGGAGGGTCAGCCCCAGCATTTT. It specifies CASSPFGEGQPQHF.

V gene TRBV30 combines with J gene TRBJ2-7; 8 bases match TRBD1. With V trimmed by 6 bases and J by 3 bases, 4 bases remained unmatched. Per germline, CDR1 GTSNPN and CDR2 SVGIG (reference sequence). The CDR3 loop spans 12 amino acids. CDR3 in amino acids: CACKTGGYEQYF. In nucleotides, the CDR3 is TGTGCCTGCAAAACAGGGGGCTACGAGCAGTACTTC.

This clone was picked up one time. The chain is built from TRBV10-3 and TRBJ2-7; TRBD2 agrees at 15 bases. The CDR3 is made up of 19 amino acids. The trim removed 5 bases at V and 7 bases at J, leaving 18 bases unmatched. Germline V gives CDR1 ENHRY, CDR2 SYGVKD. The CDR3 here is CAISQAPGLAGGLRREQYV. The CDR3 DNA sequence: TGTGCCATCAGTCAAGCTCCGGGACTAGCGGGAGGCTTAAGGAGGGAGCAGTACGTC.

As concerns this clone: Other DNA sequences in this sample translate to the same CDR3. This chain joins TRBV11-2 and TRBJ1-6, with 7 bases lining up with TRBD1. The V gene's germline CDR1 is SGHAT and CDR2 FQNNGV. The CDR3 length is 13 residues. V gave up 1 base and J gave up 9 bases; unmatched junction bases: 0. The DNA of the CDR3 is TGTGCCAGCAGCTTAGGGACAGGTTCACCCCTCCACTTT. Translation gives CASSLGTGSPLHF.

The rearrangement joins TRBV14 to TRBJ1-1; D is unclear. The V end was cut by 0 bases, the J end by 11 bases, with 10 bases between. The germline gives CDR1 SGHDN, CDR2 FVKESK. The CDR3 loop spans 12 amino acids. DNA for the CDR3: TGTGCCAGCAGCCAAGATCAGGTTGCGGCTTTCTTT. Its translation: CASSQDQVAAFF.

The chain has TRBV27 and TRBJ1-1; TRBD1 agrees at 9 bases. Germline lookup yields CDR1 MNHEY and CDR2 SMNVEV (reference sequence). V lost 1 base, J lost 13 bases, and 7 bases stayed unmatched. The CDR3 extends over 13 amino acids. The CDR3 spells CASSLFGQGLVFF. The CDR3 coding sequence is TGTGCCAGCAGTTTATTCGGACAGGGGTTAGTTTTCTTT.

V gene TRBV29-1 combines with J gene TRBJ1-2; D possibly corresponds to TRBD1 (5 bases). Per germline, CDR1 SQVTM and CDR2 ANQGSEA. This CDR3 has 12 residues. V was cut by 2 bases and J by 9 bases, with 13 bases left in between. The chain's CDR3 is CSVERTNERYTF. The CDR3, as DNA: TGCAGCGTTGAACGGACAAACGAGCGCTACACCTTC.

This rearrangement joins TRBV5-1 to TRBJ1-4; TRBD1 aligns across 9 bases. The V gene end was trimmed by 3 bases and the J gene end by 8 bases; junction bases not matched to a gene: 8. CDR3 length: 15 residues. Germline CDR1 SGHRS, CDR2 YFSETQ. CDR3: CASSYRTGEAEKLFF. The CDR3 DNA reads as TGCGCCAGCAGCTACCGGACAGGGGAGGCGGAAAAACTGTTTTTT.

The chain carries TRBV7-9 and TRBJ1-4; the match to TRBD1 covers 10 bases. This CDR3 is built from 14 residues. Germline CDR1 and CDR2: SEHNR and FQNEAQ (reference sequence). Germline trimming cut 5 bases from V and 6 bases from J; bases unmatched to any gene: 3. DNA for the CDR3: TGTGCCAGCAGCCGGGACAGGGGAGATGAAAAACTGTTTTTT. Translation gives CASSRDRGDEKLFF.

The chain carries TRBV6-6 and TRBJ2-2, with TRBD2 as a possible D gene (6 bases). The CDR3 is made up of 18 amino acids. V lost 5 bases to trimming and J lost 4 bases, with 23 bases between them. Germline loops: CDR1 MNHNY, CDR2 SVGAGI (reference sequence). In DNA form, the CDR3 reads TGTGCCAGCAGTCGCCGCGGGGTCCTCAACTCGGGCACCGGGGAGCTGTTTTTT. Translated: CASSRRGVLNSGTGELFF.

The chain couples TRBV11-2 to TRBJ1-1; D unclear. The CDR3 has 14 amino acids. V lost 4 bases, J lost 6 bases, and 15 bases lay in between. CDR1 is SGHAT and CDR2 is FQNNGV in the germline V gene. The CDR3 nucleotides read TGTGCCAGCAGCTCCCTCCGGGGTAGGGCTGAAGCTTTCTTT. Protein product: CASSSLRGRAEAFF.

V and J are TRBV5-4 and TRBJ2-7; unclear D gene. This CDR3 has 9 residues. CDR1 and CDR2 from the germline V gene are SGHNT and YYREEE (reference sequence). The V end lost 4 bases, the J end lost 6 bases, and 2 bases lay between the germline ends. CDR3: CASSLEQYV. DNA for the CDR3: TGTGCCAGCAGCCTCGAGCAGTACGTC.